This T cell receptor beta chain was identified in a study of blood T cell repertoires in COVID-19. As for the study in general: Acute and convalescent COVID-19 samples came from the United States, Italy and Spain. From T cells, B-cell-depleted T cells, or PBMCs came the material, which was cDNA or gDNA.

Per the study methods: Nucleated cell number was recorded as an estimate derived from reference gene primer amplification. Some clones are missing from TCRdb's copy, which holds only in-frame ones; the method was immunoSEQ multiplex PCR. That table supplies the V and J calls and clone size; D and trimming were determined from the DNA. The repertoire consists of approximately 240,000 clones, with 70% to 90% occurring once and the leading ten covering approximately 12%. The trim removed 5 bases at V and 7 bases at J, leaving 10 bases unmatched. The CDR3 is made up of 16 amino acids. Germline-derived CDR1 and CDR2 are SGHAT and FQNNGV.

The specimen sequenced was peripheral blood. The clonotype comes from a woman under 30 who had recovered from COVID-19. The gene calls are TRBV11-2 and TRBJ2-4, with 11 bases matching TRBD1. In nucleotides, the CDR3 is TGTGCCAGCAGCGCGGGCCTGCGGGACAGGGGGAACATTCAGTACTTC. Its protein is CASSAGLRDRGNIQYF.